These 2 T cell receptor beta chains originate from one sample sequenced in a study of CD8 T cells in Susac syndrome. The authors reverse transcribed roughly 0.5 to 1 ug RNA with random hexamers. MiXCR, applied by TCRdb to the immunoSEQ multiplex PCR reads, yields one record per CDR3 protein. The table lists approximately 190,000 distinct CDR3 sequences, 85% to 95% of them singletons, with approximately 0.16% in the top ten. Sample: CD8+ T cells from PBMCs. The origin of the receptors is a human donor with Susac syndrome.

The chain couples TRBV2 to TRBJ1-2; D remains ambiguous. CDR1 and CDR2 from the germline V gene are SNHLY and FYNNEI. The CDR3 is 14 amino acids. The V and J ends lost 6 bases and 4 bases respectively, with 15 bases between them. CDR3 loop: CASRVEGVGYGYTF. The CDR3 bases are TGTGCCAGCAGAGTAGAAGGAGTCGGCTATGGCTACACCTTC.

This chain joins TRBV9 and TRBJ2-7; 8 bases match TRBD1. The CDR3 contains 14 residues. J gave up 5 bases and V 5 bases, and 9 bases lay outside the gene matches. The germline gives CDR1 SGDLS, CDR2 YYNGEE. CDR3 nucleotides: TGTGCCAGCAGTGATCCTGGGACAGGCGACGAGCAGTACTTC. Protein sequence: CASSDPGTGDEQYF. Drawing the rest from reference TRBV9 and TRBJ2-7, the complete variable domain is DSGVTQTPKHLITATGQRVTLRCSPRSGDLSVYWYQQSLDQGLQFLIQYYNGEERAKGNILERFSAQQFPDLHSELNLSSLELGDSALYFCASSDPGTGDEQYFGPGTRLTVT.